The rows below give T cell receptor beta chains drawn from one sample of a study of OX40 agonist ivuxolimab in advanced cancers. Libraries were prepared by immunoSEQ multiplex PCR; TCRdb keeps only in-frame clonotypes and omits some of them. The data hold some 67,000 clones, with over 75% observed a single time. The source material was CD4+ or CD8+ T cells sorted from blood, sampled in a trial of the OX40 agonist ivuxolimab. The receptors originated from an adult with an advanced solid tumor such as melanoma, head and neck, liver or kidney cancer. Both conserved end residues are part of each CDR3. The order of the fields is J gene, V gene, clone size, D gene, CDR3 protein, CDR3 DNA. D genes are given only for firm matches. The listing skips clone size in some rows; elsewhere it reads once, few, many or a size class.

>TRBJ1-6|TRBV18|NA|TRBD1
CASSAGTGGTSPLHF
TGTGCCAGCTCAGCCGGGACAGGGGGTACTTCACCCCTCCACTTT
>TRBJ2-1|TRBV4-1|NA|TRBD2
CARHLADSYNEQFF
TGCGCCAGACATCTAGCGGACTCCTACAATGAGCAGTTCTTC
>TRBJ2-7|TRBV28|once|NA
CASSLRGNVYEQYF
TGTGCCAGCTCCCTCAGGGGTAATGTCTACGAGCAGTACTTC
>TRBJ2-5|TRBV18|once|NA
CASSRSAGQETQYF
TGTGCCAGCTCACGGTCGGCTGGCCAAGAGACCCAGTACTTC
>TRBJ2-3|TRBV7-3|NA|NA
CASSLTAAHRADTQYF
TGTGCCAGCAGCTTAACAGCGGCCCACAGGGCAGATACGCAGTATTTT
>TRBJ2-1|TRBV5-1|NA|TRBD1
CASTSGTGLYNEQFF
TGCGCCAGCACCTCAGGGACAGGCCTTTACAATGAGCAGTTCTTC
>TRBJ1-1|TRBV19|once|TRBD1
CASTPRGSSMNTEAFF
TGTGCCAGTACACCCAGGGGGTCCTCCATGAACACTGAAGCTTTCTTT
>TRBJ1-2|TRBV28|NA|NA
CASSSSTVGYTF
TGTGCCAGCAGTTCCTCGACAGTCGGCTACACCTTC
>TRBJ2-2|TRBV2|few|NA
CASIYTGELFF
TGTGCCAGCATCTACACCGGGGAGCTGTTTTTT
>TRBJ2-2|TRBV10-3|NA|TRBD2
CAISAWTSAASGELFF
TGTGCCATCAGTGCCTGGACTAGCGCGGCCTCCGGGGAGCTGTTTTTT
>TRBJ2-6|TRBV27|NA|NA
CASSLSRTHSGANVLTF
TGTGCCAGCAGTCTTTCTCGGACCCACTCTGGGGCCAACGTCCTGACTTTC
>TRBJ1-2|TRBV4-2|NA|NA
CASSQEIAANYGYTF
TGTGCCAGCAGCCAAGAGATCGCAGCTAACTATGGCTACACCTTC
>TRBJ2-1|TRBV6-6|NA|NA
CASSYLGDEQFF
TGTGCCAGCAGTTATCTTGGGGATGAGCAGTTCTTC
>TRBJ2-1|TRBV5-6|few|NA
CASSLGPVGMPFF
TGTGCCAGCAGCTTGGGGCCTGTGGGGATGCCGTTCTTC
>TRBJ1-1|TRBV7-2|NA|NA
CASSFSRQMNTEAFF
TGTGCCAGCAGCTTTAGTCGCCAGATGAACACTGAAGCTTTCTTT
>TRBJ2-3|TRBV27|NA|TRBD2
CASSLAGGPDTQYF
TGTGCCAGCAGTCTAGCGGGGGGGCCAGATACGCAGTATTTT
>TRBJ1-6|TRBV9|NA|TRBD1
CASSLHQGVGTSPLHF
TGTGCCAGCAGCCTCCACCAGGGGGTCGGCACTTCACCCCTCCACTTT
>TRBJ2-1|TRBV28|NA|TRBD1
CASSLMTGAAFF
TGTGCCAGCAGTTTAATGACAGGGGCGGCGTTCTTC
>TRBJ2-3|TRBV19|NA|NA
CASSGGSTDTQYF
TGTGCCAGTAGCGGGGGAAGCACAGATACGCAGTATTTT
>TRBJ2-7|TRBV28|few|NA
CASSRRDEQYF
TGTGCCAGCAGTCGACGTGACGAGCAGTACTTC
>TRBJ2-2|TRBV4-2|NA|NA
CASRPVAETTGELFF
TGTGCCAGCAGACCTGTAGCGGAGACCACCGGGGAGCTGTTTTTT
>TRBJ2-3|TRBV9|few|TRBD2
CASSVVPSGRGADTQYF
TGTGCCAGCAGCGTAGTTCCTAGCGGGAGAGGGGCAGATACGCAGTATTTT
>TRBJ2-7|TRBV7-8|NA|NA
CASSLQGDGGEQYF
TGTGCCAGCAGCTTACAAGGGGATGGTGGGGAGCAGTACTTC
>TRBJ1-3|TRBV7-2|NA|NA
CASSPTSSGNTIYF
TGTGCCAGCAGCCCCACCAGCTCTGGAAACACCATATATTTT
>TRBJ2-7|TRBV4-3|NA|TRBD2
CASSPGTTTQGGQYF
TGCGCCAGCAGTCCCGGGACTACCACTCAGGGTGGGCAGTACTTC
>TRBJ1-2|TRBV6-5|few|NA
CASSWGTDGGYTF
TGTGCCAGCAGTTGGGGGACGGACGGTGGCTACACCTTC
>TRBJ2-3|TRBV7-2|NA|NA
CASSLQSRRADTQYF
TGTGCCAGCAGCTTACAAAGTAGGCGGGCGGATACGCAGTATTTT
>TRBJ2-3|TRBV7-8|NA|TRBD1
CASSLGDRELLEDTQYF
TGTGCCAGCAGCTTAGGCGACAGGGAGTTGCTCGAAGATACGCAGTATTTT
>TRBJ1-5|TRBV2|NA|TRBD1
CASSARQGNQPQHF
TGTGCCAGCAGTGCCCGACAGGGGAATCAGCCCCAGCATTTT
>TRBJ2-3|TRBV15|NA|NA
CATSRGTDTQYF
TGTGCCACCAGCAGGGGCACAGATACGCAGTATTTT
>TRBJ2-7|TRBV5-5|few|NA
CASSLEGGAGPTIQYF
TGTGCCAGCAGCTTGGAAGGTGGGGCTGGCCCTACGATCCAGTACTTC